A selection of T cell receptor beta chains follows, all from one sample in a study of beta chain features in type 1 diabetes. Here immunoSEQ multiplex PCR was the method, and the copy in TCRdb shows in-frame clones only, minus some. This sample carries 250,000 or so clones, about 70% of them seen once, and the ten largest clones take roughly 0.048%. Sequenced material: naive CD4+ T cells from blood. The receptors shown here come from a man younger than 45 in good health. The CDR3 runs from the conserved cysteine through the conserved F or W. D genes are given only for firm matches. For some rows the clone size is stated as once, few or many, or as a class when expanded; others skip it.

>NA|NA|TRBJ2-5|TRBV2
CASSLRGSQETQYF
TGTGCCAGCAGCTTAAGGGGCAGTCAAGAGACCCAGTACTTC
>NA|NA|TRBJ2-1|TRBV7-2
CASSLSGAPGQFF
TGTGCCAGCAGCCTGTCCGGGGCGCCTGGGCAGTTCTTC
>NA|NA|TRBJ2-1|TRBV14
CASSLRGLLSYNEQFF
TGTGCCAGCAGCCTTCGTGGACTACTCTCCTACAATGAGCAGTTCTTC
>TRBD2|NA|TRBJ2-1|TRBV30
CAGGGGSGTYNEQFF
TGTGCCGGTGGCGGGGGTAGCGGGACCTACAATGAGCAGTTCTTC
>NA|NA|TRBJ2-3|TRBV29-1
CSVEEGTDTQYF
TGCAGCGTTGAAGAAGGGACAGATACGCAGTATTTT
>TRBD2|NA|TRBJ2-1|TRBV4-3
CASSQDRRTSGINEQFF
TGCGCCAGCAGCCAAGATCGGAGGACTAGCGGTATCAATGAGCAGTTCTTC
>NA|NA|TRBJ1-2|TRBV30
CAWSVRGPTSGYTF
TGTGCCTGGAGTGTACGGGGGCCGACCTCTGGCTACACCTTC
>NA|NA|TRBJ2-3|TRBV27
CASSSHTDTQYF
TGTGCCAGCAGTTCCCACACAGATACGCAGTATTTT
>NA|NA|TRBJ2-3|TRBV29-1
CSVYGGTDTQYF
TGCAGCGTTTACGGGGGCACAGATACGCAGTATTTT
>NA|NA|TRBJ2-5|TRBV30
CAWSVSSSAQYF
TGTGCCTGGAGTGTCAGCTCCTCGGCCCAGTACTTC
>NA|few|TRBJ2-2|TRBV4-1
CASSQDAGQTTNTGELFF
TGCGCCAGCAGCCAAGACGCAGGACAGACTACGAACACCGGGGAGCTGTTTTTT
>NA|few|TRBJ1-1|TRBV30
CAWSLQENTEAFF
TGTGCCTGGAGTTTACAGGAGAACACTGAAGCTTTCTTT
>TRBD2|few|TRBJ2-3|TRBV28
CASTRLAGTQYF
TGTGCCAGCACCAGACTAGCGGGTACGCAGTATTTT
>NA|NA|TRBJ2-5|TRBV11-2
CASSLGQAETQYF
TGTGCCAGCAGCTTAGGCCAGGCGGAGACCCAGTACTTC
>NA|NA|TRBJ2-5|TRBV14
CASSQDPGQGQETQYF
TGTGCCAGCAGCCAAGACCCCGGCCAGGGGCAAGAGACCCAGTACTTC
>TRBD1|NA|TRBJ1-1|TRBV7-2
CASSPRQGSGTEAFF
TGTGCCAGCAGCCCTCGACAGGGGTCAGGCACTGAAGCTTTCTTT
>NA|few|TRBJ1-1|TRBV9
CASSATQGRGEAFF
TGTGCCAGCAGCGCAACCCAGGGGAGGGGAGAAGCTTTCTTT
>TRBD1|few|TRBJ1-1|TRBV30
CAWDRGNTEAFF
TGTGCCTGGGACAGGGGGAACACTGAAGCTTTCTTT
>NA|NA|TRBJ2-1|TRBV29-1
CSVGVNYNEQFF
TGCAGCGTCGGGGTCAACTACAATGAGCAGTTCTTC
>TRBD2|NA|TRBJ2-3|TRBV27
CASRAGGTDTQYF
TGTGCCAGCAGGGCGGGAGGAACAGATACGCAGTATTTT
>NA|NA|TRBJ1-5|TRBV29-1
CSVAQYSNQPQHF
TGCAGCGTTGCCCAATATAGCAATCAGCCCCAGCATTTT
>NA|NA|TRBJ2-5|TRBV30
CAWILKGWQETQYF
TGTGCCTGGATCCTCAAGGGGTGGCAAGAGACCCAGTACTTC
>NA|NA|TRBJ1-1|TRBV29-1
CSAKGLNTEAFF
TGCAGCGCTAAGGGCCTGAACACTGAAGCTTTCTTT
>TRBD2|NA|TRBJ2-1|TRBV7-9
CASDPLAGAEQFF
TGTGCCAGCGACCCTCTAGCGGGAGCTGAGCAGTTCTTC
>TRBD1|NA|TRBJ1-1|TRBV7-2
CASSLARGYTEAFF
TGTGCCAGCAGCTTAGCCAGGGGGTACACTGAAGCTTTCTTT
>NA|NA|TRBJ2-1|TRBV30
CAWSVQSLDDEQFF
TGTGCCTGGAGTGTACAAAGTCTTGACGATGAGCAGTTCTTC
>TRBD2|NA|TRBJ2-5|TRBV15
CATSRIRASGRETQYF
TGTGCCACCAGCAGAATACGGGCTAGCGGGAGGGAGACCCAGTACTTC
>NA|NA|TRBJ2-1|TRBV5-4
CASSSEQHTEQFF
TGTGCCAGCAGCTCCGAACAGCACACTGAGCAGTTCTTC
>NA|NA|TRBJ2-2|TRBV7-8
CASSFVGGGTGELFF
TGTGCCAGCAGCTTTGTTGGGGGTGGCACCGGGGAGCTGTTTTTT
>TRBD2|NA|TRBJ2-3|TRBV9
CASRRGGLTDTQYF
TGTGCCAGCAGACGCGGGGGGCTCACAGATACGCAGTATTTT
>NA|NA|TRBJ2-3|TRBV9
CASSPIYGAQYF
TGTGCCAGCAGCCCCATTTACGGCGCGCAGTATTTT
>NA|NA|TRBJ1-2|TRBV25-1
CASSGPGRRYTF
TGTGCCAGCAGTGGTCCCGGCAGGCGCTACACCTTC
>TRBD1|few|TRBJ2-7|TRBV5-6
CASSSQGYEQYF
TGTGCCAGCAGCTCACAGGGGTACGAGCAGTACTTC
>TRBD1|NA|TRBJ2-7|TRBV4-3
CASSPGQGPNEQYF
TGCGCCAGCAGTCCGGGACAGGGTCCCAACGAGCAGTACTTC
>TRBD2|few|TRBJ2-1|TRBV5-4
CASSLAGLVEDEQFF
TGTGCCAGCAGCTTGGCCGGACTAGTGGAGGATGAGCAGTTCTTC
>NA|NA|TRBJ2-7|TRBV6-6
CASSQGLWGEQYF
TGTGCCAGCAGCCAGGGACTGTGGGGGGAGCAGTACTTC
>NA|NA|TRBJ1-6|TRBV5-6
CASSLAGGWSPLHF
TGTGCCAGCAGCTTGGCTGGGGGCTGGTCACCCCTCCACTTT
>NA|once|TRBJ2-5|TRBV6-6
CASSYSRETQYF
TGTGCCAGCAGTTACTCGAGGGAGACCCAGTACTTC
>TRBD2|NA|TRBJ2-1|TRBV28
CASSLLTSGRDNEQFF
TGTGCCAGCAGTTTACTTACTAGCGGAAGAGACAATGAGCAGTTCTTC
>TRBD2|NA|TRBJ2-7|TRBV28
CASSLAGRYYEQYF
TGTGCCAGCAGCTTAGCGGGACGGTACTACGAGCAGTACTTC
>TRBD2|NA|TRBJ2-1|TRBV5-6
CASSWGLAGTIYNEQFF
TGTGCCAGCAGCTGGGGCCTAGCGGGTACAATCTACAATGAGCAGTTCTTC
>NA|few|TRBJ2-5|TRBV30
CAWRLEGTQYF
TGTGCCTGGAGGCTCGAAGGGACCCAGTACTTC
>NA|NA|TRBJ2-5|TRBV11-2
CASRGGTQYF
TGTGCCAGCAGGGGGGGGACCCAGTACTTC
>NA|NA|TRBJ2-3|TRBV30
CAWSVAGLDTQYF
TGTGCCTGGAGTGTGGCAGGGCTAGATACGCAGTATTTT
>NA|NA|TRBJ1-2|TRBV29-1
CSVETNYGYTF
TGCAGCGTTGAAACGAACTATGGCTACACCTTC
>TRBD1|NA|TRBJ1-3|TRBV30
CAWSVGTASGNTIYF
TGTGCCTGGAGTGTAGGGACAGCCTCTGGAAACACCATATATTTT
>NA|NA|TRBJ2-1|TRBV7-9
CASSWTGINEQFF
TGTGCCAGCAGCTGGACCGGAATCAATGAGCAGTTCTTC
>NA|few|TRBJ2-5|TRBV29-1
CSVDRVGETQYF
TGCAGCGTTGACAGGGTGGGAGAGACCCAGTACTTC
>NA|NA|TRBJ2-7|TRBV30
CAWSQTEYEQYF
TGTGCCTGGAGCCAGACAGAATACGAGCAGTACTTC
>NA|NA|TRBJ2-7|TRBV30
CAWSHEYEQYF
TGTGCCTGGAGTCACGAGTACGAGCAGTACTTC
>TRBD1|few|TRBJ1-2|TRBV6-5
CASMGTEGGYTF
TGTGCCAGCATGGGGACAGAAGGGGGCTACACCTTC
>NA|few|TRBJ1-2|TRBV30
CAWKEKGGYTF
TGTGCCTGGAAGGAGAAAGGGGGCTACACCTTC
>TRBD1|NA|TRBJ2-7|TRBV7-2
CASSLTRDSEQYF
TGTGCCAGCAGCTTAACCCGGGACAGCGAGCAGTACTTC